This TCR beta chain is from a study of glioma-infiltrating T cells after dendritic cell vaccination. The wider study: Monocyte-derived dendritic cells, cultured approximately seven days with IL-4 and GM-CSF, were pulsed with autologous tumor lysate.

This CDR3 is built from 15 residues. V shed 5 bases and J shed 3 bases, with 17 bases lying between them. Per germline, CDR1 PRHDT and CDR2 FYEKMQ (reference sequence). Time point: after dendritic cell vaccination, including at tumor progression/relapse. The repertoire was sequenced with immunoSEQ multiplex PCR; TCRdb's copy has only in-frame clones and lacks some. The sample holds approximately 50,000 clones, roughly 84% seen once. A word on this clone: The antigen is not known.

General study results and limits: Higher TCR clonality did not directly relate to longer survival. Longer survival after dendritic cell vaccination followed higher pretreatment TIL content.

The sequences come from blood, collected after dendritic cell vaccination. V usage is TRBV13 and J usage is TRBJ2-7; possibly TRBD2 for D (6 bases). The TCR sequence derives from a human donor with glioblastoma. The CDR3 reads CASSHGAGGYYEQYF. The CDR3, as DNA: TGTGCCAGCAGCCATGGGGCCGGGGGATACTACGAGCAGTACTTC.